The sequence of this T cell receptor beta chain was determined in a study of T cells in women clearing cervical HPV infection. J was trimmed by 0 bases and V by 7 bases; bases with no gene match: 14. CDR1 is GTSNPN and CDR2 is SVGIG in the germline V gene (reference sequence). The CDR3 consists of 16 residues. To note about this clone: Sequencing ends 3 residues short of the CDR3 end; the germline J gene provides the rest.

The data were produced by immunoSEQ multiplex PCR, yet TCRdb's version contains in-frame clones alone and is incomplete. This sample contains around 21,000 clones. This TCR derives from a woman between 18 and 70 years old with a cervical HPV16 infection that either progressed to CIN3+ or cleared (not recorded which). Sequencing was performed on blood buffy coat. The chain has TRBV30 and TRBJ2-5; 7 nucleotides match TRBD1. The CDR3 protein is CASGPEGALYQETQYF. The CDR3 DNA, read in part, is TGTGCCTCCGGCCCTGAGGGGGCACTGTACCAAGAGACC. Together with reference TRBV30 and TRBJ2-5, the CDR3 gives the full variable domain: SQTIHQWPATLVQPVGSPLSLECTVEGTSNPNLYWYRQAAGRGLQLLFYSVGIGQISSEVPQNLSASRPQDRQFILSSKKLLLSDSGFYLCASGPEGALYQETQYFGPGTRLLVL.